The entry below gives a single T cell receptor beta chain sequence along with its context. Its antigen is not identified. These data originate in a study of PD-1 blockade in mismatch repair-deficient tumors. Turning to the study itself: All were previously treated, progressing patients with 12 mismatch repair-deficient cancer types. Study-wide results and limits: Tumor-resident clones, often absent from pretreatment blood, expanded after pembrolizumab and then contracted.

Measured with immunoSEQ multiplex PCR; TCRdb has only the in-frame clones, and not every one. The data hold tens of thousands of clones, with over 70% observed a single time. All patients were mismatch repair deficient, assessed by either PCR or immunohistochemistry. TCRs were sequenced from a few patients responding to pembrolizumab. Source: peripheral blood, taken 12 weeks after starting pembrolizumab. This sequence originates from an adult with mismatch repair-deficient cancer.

The CDR3 coding sequence is TGTGCCAGTAGTGTCGGTTTCGGAGATACGCAGTATTTT. Its protein product is CASSVGFGDTQYF. V is TRBV19 and J is TRBJ2-3; D is uncertain. V was trimmed by 5 bases and J by 5 bases, leaving 11 bases between them. This CDR3 has 13 amino acids. The germline gives CDR1 LNHDA, CDR2 SQIVND (reference sequence).